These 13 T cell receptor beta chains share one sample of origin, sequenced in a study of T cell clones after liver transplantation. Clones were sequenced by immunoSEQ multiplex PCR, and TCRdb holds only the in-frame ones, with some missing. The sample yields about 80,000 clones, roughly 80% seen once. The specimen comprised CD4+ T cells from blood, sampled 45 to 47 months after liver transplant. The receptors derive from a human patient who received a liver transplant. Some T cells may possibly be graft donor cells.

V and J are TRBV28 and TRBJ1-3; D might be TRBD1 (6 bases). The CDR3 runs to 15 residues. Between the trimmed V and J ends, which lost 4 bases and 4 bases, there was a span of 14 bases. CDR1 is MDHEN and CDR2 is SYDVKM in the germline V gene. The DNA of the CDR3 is TGTGCCAGCAGTTCCCTACTGGGGGCAGGAAACACCATATATTTT. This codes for CASSSLLGAGNTIYF.

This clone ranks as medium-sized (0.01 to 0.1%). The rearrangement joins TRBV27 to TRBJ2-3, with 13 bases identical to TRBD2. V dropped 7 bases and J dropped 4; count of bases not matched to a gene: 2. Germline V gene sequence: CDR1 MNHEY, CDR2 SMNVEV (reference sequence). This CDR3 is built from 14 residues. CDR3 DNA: TGTGCCAGCAAGACTAGCGGGAGGTCAGATACGCAGTATTTT. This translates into CASKTSGRSDTQYF.

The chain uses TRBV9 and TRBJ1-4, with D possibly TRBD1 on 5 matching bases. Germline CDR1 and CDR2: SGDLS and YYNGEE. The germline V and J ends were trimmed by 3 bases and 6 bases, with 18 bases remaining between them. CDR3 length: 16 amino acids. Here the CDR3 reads CASSGPSGRDDEKLFF. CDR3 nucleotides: TGTGCCAGCAGCGGGCCATCGGGCAGGGATGATGAAAAACTGTTTTTT.

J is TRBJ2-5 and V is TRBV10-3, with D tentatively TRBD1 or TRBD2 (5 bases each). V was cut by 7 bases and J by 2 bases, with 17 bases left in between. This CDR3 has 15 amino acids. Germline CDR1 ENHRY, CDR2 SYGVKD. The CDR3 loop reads CAITPGAETQETQYF. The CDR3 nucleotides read TGTGCCATCACACCCGGGGCAGAAACTCAAGAGACCCAGTACTTC.

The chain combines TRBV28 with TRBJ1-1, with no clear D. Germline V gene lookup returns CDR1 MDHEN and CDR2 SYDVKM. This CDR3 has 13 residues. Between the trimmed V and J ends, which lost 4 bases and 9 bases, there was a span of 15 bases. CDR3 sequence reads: CASSSGPLRKAFF. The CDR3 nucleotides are TGTGCCAGCAGTTCCGGACCGCTTCGGAAAGCTTTCTTT.

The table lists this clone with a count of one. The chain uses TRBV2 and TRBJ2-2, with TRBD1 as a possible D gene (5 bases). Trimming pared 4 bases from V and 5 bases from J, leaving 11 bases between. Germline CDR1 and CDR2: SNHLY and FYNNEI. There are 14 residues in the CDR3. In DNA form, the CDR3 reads TGTGCCAGCAGTGGTAGGGGAAGGACCGGGGAGCTGTTTTTT. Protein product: CASSGRGRTGELFF.

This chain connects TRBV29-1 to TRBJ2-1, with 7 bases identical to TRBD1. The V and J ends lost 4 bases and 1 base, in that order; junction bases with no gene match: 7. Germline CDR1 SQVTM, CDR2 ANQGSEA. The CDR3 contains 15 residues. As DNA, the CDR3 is TGCAGCGTTGGGATAGGGGGCAGATCCTACAATGAGCAGTTCTTC. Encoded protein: CSVGIGGRSYNEQFF.

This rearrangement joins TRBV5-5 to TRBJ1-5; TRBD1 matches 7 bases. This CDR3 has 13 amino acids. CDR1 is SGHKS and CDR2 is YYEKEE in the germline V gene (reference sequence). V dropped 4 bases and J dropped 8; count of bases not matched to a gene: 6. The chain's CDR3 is CASSRQGYEPQHF. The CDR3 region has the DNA TGTGCCAGCAGCAGACAGGGATACGAGCCCCAGCATTTT.

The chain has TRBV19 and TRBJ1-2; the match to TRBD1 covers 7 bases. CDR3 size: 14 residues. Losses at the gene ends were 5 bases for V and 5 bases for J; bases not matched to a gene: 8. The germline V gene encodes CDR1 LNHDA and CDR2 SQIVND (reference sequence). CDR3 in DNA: TGTGCCAGTAGTCTTGGGGACAGAAAATATGGCTACACCTTC. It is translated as CASSLGDRKYGYTF.

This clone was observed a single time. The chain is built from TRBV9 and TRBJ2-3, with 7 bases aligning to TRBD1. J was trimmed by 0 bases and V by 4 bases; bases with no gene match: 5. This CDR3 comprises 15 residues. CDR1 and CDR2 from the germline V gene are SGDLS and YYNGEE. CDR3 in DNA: TGTGCCAGCAGCCCAAGACAGGGTAGCACAGATACGCAGTATTTT. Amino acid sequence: CASSPRQGSTDTQYF.

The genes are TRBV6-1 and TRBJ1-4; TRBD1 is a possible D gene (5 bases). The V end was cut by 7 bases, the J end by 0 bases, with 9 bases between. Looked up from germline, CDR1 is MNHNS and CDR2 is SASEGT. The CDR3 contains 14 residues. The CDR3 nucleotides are TGTGCCAGCACCAGGGTAGCAACTAATGAAAAACTGTTTTTT. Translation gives CASTRVATNEKLFF.

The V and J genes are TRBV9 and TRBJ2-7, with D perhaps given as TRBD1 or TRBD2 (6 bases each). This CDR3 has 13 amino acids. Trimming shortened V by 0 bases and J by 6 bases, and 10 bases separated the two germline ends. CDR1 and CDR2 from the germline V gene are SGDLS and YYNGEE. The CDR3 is CASSVDWGAEQYF. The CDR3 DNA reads TGTGCCAGCAGCGTAGATTGGGGGGCCGAGCAGTACTTC.

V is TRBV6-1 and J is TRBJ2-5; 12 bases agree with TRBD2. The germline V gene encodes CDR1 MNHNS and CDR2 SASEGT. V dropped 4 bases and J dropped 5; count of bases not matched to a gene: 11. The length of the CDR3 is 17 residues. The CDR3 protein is CASSVGLAGGPSETQYF. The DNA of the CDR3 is TGTGCCAGCAGTGTAGGTCTAGCGGGAGGGCCTAGTGAGACCCAGTACTTC.